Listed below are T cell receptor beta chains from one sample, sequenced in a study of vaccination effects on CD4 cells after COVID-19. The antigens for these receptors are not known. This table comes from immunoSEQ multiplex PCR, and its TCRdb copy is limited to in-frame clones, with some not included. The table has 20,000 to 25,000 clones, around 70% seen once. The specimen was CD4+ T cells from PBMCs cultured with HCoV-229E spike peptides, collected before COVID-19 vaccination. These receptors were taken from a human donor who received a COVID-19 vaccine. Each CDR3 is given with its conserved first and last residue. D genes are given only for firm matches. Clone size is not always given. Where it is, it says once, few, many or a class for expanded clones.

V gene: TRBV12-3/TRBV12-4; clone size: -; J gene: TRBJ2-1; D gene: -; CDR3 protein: CASSVGREQFF; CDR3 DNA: TGTGCCAGCAGTGTTGGGAGGGAGCAGTTCTTC
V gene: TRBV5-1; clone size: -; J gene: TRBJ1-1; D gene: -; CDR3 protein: CASSLDSEAFF; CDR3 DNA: TGCGCCAGCAGCTTGGACAGTGAGGCTTTCTTT
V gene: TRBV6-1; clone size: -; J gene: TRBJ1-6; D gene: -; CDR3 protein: CASSDLSNSPLHF; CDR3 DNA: TGTGCCAGCAGTGATTTATCTAATTCACCCCTCCACTTT
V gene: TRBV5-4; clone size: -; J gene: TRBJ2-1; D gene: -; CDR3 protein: CASSLEGAVGYNEQFF; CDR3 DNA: TGTGCCAGCAGCTTGGAAGGTGCGGTAGGCTACAATGAGCAGTTCTTC
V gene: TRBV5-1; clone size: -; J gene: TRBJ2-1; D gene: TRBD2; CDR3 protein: CASSPSGFSYNEQFF; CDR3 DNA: TGCGCCAGCAGCCCTAGCGGGTTTTCCTACAATGAGCAGTTCTTC
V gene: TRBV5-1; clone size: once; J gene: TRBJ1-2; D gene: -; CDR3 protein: CASSSPGRAKGGYTF; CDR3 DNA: TGCGCCAGCAGCTCACCGGGACGGGCCAAGGGTGGCTACACCTTC
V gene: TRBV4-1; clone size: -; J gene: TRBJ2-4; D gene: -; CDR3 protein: CASSQDGRVANIQYF; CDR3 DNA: TGCGCCAGCAGCCAAGATGGCAGAGTGGCGAACATTCAGTACTTC
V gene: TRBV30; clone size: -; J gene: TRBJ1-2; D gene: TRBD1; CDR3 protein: CAWVAGGEDYGYTF; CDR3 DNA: TGTGCCTGGGTGGCAGGGGGGGAGGACTATGGCTACACCTTC
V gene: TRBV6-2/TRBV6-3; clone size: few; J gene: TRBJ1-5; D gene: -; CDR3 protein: CASSALGRTQPQHF; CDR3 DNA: TGTGCCAGCAGTGCCCTGGGGAGGACTCAGCCCCAGCATTTT
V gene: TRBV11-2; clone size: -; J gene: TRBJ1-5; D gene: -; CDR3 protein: CASSSGHNQPQHF; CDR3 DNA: TGTGCCAGCAGTTCGGGGCACAATCAGCCCCAGCATTTT
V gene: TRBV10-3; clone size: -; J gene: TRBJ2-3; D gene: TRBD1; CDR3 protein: CAIKPGQGRADTQYF; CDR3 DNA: TGTGCCATCAAACCAGGACAGGGGAGGGCAGATACGCAGTATTTT
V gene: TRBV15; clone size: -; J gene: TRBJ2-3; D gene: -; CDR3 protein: CATSREGGRTDTQYF; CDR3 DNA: TGTGCCACCAGCAGAGAGGGGGGTCGCACAGATACGCAGTATTTT
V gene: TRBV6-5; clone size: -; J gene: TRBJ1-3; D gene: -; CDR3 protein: CASRADRLSGNTIYF; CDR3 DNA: TGTGCCAGCAGAGCTGACAGGCTCTCTGGAAACACCATATATTTT
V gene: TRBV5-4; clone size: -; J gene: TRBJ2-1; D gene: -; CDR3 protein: CASSPGGFSSYNEQFF; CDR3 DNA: TGTGCCAGCAGCCCAGGAGGCTTTAGCTCCTACAATGAGCAGTTCTTC
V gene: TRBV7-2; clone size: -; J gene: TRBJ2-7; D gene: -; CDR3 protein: CASSLGSGHSPYEQYF; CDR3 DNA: TGTGCCAGCAGCTTAGGTTCGGGACACAGCCCCTACGAGCAGTACTTC
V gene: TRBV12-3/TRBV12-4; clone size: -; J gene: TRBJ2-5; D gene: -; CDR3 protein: CASGGPGRETQYF; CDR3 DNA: TGTGCCAGCGGGGGCCCCGGACGGGAGACCCAGTACTTC
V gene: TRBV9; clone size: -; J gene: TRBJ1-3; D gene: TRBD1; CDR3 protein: CASSVWDRGLRNTIYF; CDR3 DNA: TGTGCCAGCAGCGTATGGGACAGGGGGCTGAGAAACACCATATATTTT
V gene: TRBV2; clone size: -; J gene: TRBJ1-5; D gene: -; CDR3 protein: CASRGRYSNQPQHF; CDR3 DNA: TGTGCCAGCAGGGGCAGGTATAGCAATCAGCCCCAGCATTTT
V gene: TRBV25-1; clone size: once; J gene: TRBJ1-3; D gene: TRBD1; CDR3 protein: CASKEGARGNTIYF; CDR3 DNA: TGTGCCAGCAAGGAGGGGGCGAGGGGAAACACCATATATTTT
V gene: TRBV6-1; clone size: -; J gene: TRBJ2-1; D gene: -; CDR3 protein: CASSESGNNEQFF; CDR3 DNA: TGTGCCAGCAGTGAGTCAGGGAACAATGAGCAGTTCTTC
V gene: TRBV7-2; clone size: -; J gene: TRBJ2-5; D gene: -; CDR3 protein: CASSPYGAQETQYF; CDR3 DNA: TGTGCCAGCAGCCCCTATGGGGCCCAAGAGACCCAGTACTTC
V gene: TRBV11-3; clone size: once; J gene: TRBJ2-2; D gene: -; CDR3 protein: CASSFSLNTGELFF; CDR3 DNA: TGTGCCAGCAGCTTTTCATTGAACACCGGGGAGCTGTTTTTT
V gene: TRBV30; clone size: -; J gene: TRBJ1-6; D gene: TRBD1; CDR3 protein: CAWSNKRTGKVYNSPLHF; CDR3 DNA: TGTGCCTGGAGCAATAAACGGACAGGGAAGGTCTATAATTCACCCCTCCACTTT
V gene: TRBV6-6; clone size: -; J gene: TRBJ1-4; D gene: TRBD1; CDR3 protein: CASSYGTGEKLFF; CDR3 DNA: TGTGCCAGCAGTTACGGGACAGGCGAAAAACTGTTTTTT
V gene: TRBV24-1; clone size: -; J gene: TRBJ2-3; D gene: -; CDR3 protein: CATSVQGPDTQYF; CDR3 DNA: TGTGCCACCAGTGTACAGGGTCCAGATACGCAGTATTTT
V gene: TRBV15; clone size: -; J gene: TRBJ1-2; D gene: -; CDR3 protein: CATERTGYTF; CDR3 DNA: TGTGCCACCGAGAGGACGGGCTACACCTTC
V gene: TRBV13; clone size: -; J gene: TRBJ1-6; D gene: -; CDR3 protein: CASSLGPRIDNSPLHF; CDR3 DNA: TGTGCCAGCAGCTTAGGACCGCGGATAGATAATTCACCCCTCCACTTT
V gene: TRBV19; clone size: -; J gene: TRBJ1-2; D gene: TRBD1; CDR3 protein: CASSMAIDRAGGYTF; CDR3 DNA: TGTGCCAGTAGTATGGCTATCGACAGGGCGGGAGGCTACACCTTC
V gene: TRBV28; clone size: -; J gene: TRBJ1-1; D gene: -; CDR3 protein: CASPPRRGWGTEAFF; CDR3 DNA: TGTGCCAGCCCCCCGCGGCGGGGGTGGGGCACCGAAGCTTTCTTT